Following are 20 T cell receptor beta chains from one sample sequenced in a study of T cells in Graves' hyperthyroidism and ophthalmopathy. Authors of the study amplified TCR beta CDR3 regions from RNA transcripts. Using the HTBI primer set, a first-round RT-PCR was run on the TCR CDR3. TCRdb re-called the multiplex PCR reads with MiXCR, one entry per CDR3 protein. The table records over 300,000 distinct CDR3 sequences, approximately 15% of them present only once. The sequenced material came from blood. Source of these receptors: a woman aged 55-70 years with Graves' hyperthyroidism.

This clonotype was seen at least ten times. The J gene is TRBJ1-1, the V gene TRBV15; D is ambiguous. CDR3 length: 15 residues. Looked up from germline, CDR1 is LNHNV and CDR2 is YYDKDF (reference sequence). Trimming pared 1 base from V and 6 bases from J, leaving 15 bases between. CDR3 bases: TGTGCCACCAGCAGAGCAAGGGCAGGTAATCCTGAAGCTTTCTTT. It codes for CATSRARAGNPEAFF.

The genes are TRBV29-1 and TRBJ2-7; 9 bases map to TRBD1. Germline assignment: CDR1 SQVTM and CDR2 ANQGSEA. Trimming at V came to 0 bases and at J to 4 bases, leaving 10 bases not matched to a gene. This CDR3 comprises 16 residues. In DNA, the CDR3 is TGCAGCGTTGAAGACCCCCCCGGGACAGGGAGGTACGAGCAGTACTTC. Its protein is CSVEDPPGTGRYEQYF.

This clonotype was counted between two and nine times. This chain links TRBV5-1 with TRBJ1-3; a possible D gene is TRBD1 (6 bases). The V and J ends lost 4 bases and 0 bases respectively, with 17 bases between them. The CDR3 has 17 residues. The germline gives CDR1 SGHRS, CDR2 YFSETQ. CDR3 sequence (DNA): TGCGCCAGCAGCGATCGTCCCGGGACACACTCTGGAAACACCATATATTTT. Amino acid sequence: CASSDRPGTHSGNTIYF. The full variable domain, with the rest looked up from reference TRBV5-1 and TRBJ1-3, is KAGVTQTPRYLIKTRGQQVTLSCSPISGHRSVSWYQQTPGQGLQFLFEYFSETQRNKGNFPGRFSGRQFSNSRSEMNVSTLELGDSALYLCASSDRPGTHSGNTIYFGEGSWLTVV.

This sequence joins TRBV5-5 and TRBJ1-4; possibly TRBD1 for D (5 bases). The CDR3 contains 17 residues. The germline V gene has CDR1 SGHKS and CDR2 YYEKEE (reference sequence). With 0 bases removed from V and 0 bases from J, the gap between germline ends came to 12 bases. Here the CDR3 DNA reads TGTGCCAGCAGCTTGGGACAGACCACCGCAACTAATGAAAAACTGTTTTTT. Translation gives CASSLGQTTATNEKLFF.

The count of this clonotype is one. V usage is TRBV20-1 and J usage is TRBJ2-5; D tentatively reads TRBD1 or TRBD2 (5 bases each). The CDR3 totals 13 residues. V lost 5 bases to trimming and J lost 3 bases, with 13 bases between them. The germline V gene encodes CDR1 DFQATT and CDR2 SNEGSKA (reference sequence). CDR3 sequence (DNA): TGCAGTGCTCCGGGACCAGCGGAAGAGACCCAGTACTTC. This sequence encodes CSAPGPAEETQYF.

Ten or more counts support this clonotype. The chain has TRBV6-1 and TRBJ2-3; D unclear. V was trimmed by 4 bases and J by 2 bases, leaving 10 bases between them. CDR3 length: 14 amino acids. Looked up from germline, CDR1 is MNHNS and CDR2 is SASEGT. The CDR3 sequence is CASSADGSTDTQYF. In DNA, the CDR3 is TGTGCCAGCAGTGCCGACGGCTCCACAGATACGCAGTATTTT.

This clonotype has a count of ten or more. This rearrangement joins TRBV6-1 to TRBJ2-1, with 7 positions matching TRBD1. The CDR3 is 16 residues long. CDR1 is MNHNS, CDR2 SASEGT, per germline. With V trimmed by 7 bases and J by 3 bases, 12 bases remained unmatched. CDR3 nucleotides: TGTGCCAGCAAATCGGGACAGCTACACAACTACAATGAGCAGTTCTTC. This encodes CASKSGQLHNYNEQFF.

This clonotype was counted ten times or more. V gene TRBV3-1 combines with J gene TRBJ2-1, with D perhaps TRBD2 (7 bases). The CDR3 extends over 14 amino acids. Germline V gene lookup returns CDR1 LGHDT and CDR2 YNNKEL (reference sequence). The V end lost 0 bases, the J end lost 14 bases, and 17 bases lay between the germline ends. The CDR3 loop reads CASSQESTGGLKFF. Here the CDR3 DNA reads TGTGCCAGCAGCCAAGAGAGTACGGGGGGCCTCAAGTTCTTC.

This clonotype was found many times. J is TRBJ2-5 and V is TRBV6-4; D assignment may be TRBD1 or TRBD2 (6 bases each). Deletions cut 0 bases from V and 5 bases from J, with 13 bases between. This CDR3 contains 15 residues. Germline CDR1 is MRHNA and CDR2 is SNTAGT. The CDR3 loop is CASSDSTGAQETQYF. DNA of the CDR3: TGTGCCAGCAGTGACTCGACGGGGGCCCAGGAGACCCAGTACTTC.

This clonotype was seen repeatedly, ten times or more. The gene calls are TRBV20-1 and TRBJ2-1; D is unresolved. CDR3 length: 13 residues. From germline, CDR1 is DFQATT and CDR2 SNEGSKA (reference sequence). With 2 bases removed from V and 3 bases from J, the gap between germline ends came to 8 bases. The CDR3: CSARRSFYNEQFF. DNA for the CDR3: TGCAGTGCTAGAAGGTCTTTCTACAATGAGCAGTTCTTC.

For the CDR3, the DNA is TGCGCCAGCAGCTCCGGACAGTACTACGAGCAGTACTTC. Translated, it gives CASSSGQYYEQYF. The chain employs TRBV5-1 and TRBJ2-7; TRBD1 is a possible D gene (6 bases). Looked up from germline, CDR1 is SGHRS and CDR2 is YFSETQ. Between the trimmed V and J ends, which lost 3 bases and 3 bases, there was a span of 10 bases. CDR3 size: 13 residues.

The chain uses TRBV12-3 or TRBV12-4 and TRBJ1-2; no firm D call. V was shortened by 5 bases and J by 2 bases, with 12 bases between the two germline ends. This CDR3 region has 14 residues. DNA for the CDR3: TGTGCCAGCAGTCGCGGTCGGGAGAACTATGGCTACACCTTC. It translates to CASSRGRENYGYTF.

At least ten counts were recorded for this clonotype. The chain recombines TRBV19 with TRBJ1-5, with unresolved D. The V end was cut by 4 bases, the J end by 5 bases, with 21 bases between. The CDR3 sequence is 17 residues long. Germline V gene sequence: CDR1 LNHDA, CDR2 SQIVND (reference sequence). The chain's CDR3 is CASSTPELLPKDQPQHF. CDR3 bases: TGTGCCAGTAGTACCCCGGAACTGCTACCTAAAGATCAGCCCCAGCATTTT.

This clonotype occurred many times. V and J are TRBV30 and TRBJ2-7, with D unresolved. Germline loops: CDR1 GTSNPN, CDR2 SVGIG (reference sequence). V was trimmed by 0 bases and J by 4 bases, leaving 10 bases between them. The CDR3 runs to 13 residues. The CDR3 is CAWSVNSMYEQYF. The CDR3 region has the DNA TGTGCCTGGAGTGTAAATAGCATGTACGAGCAGTACTTC.

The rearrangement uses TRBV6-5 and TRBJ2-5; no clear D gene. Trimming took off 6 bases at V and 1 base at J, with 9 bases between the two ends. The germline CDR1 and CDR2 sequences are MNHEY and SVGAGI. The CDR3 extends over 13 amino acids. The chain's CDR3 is CASSDSFQETQYF. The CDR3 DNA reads TGTGCCAGCAGCGACTCATTCCAAGAGACCCAGTACTTC.

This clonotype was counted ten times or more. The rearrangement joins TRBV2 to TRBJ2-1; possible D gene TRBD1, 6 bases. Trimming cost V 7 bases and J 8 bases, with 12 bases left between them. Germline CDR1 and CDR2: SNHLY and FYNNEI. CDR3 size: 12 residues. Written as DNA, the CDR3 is TGTGCCAGCACCGCAGGGGTCGATGAGCAGTTCTTC. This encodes CASTAGVDEQFF.

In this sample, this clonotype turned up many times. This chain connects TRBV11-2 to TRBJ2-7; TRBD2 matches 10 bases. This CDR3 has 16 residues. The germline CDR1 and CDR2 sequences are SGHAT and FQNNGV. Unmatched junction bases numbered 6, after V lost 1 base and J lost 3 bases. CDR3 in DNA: TGTGCCAGCAGCTTAGGACTAGCGGGCCGTCTCTACGAGCAGTACTTC. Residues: CASSLGLAGRLYEQYF.

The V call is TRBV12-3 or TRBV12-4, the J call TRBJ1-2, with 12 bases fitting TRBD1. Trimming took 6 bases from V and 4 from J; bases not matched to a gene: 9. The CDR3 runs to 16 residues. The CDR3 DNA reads TGTGCCAGCAGCCGCGGGACAGGGGGCTACGGCTATGGCTACACCTTC. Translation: CASSRGTGGYGYGYTF.

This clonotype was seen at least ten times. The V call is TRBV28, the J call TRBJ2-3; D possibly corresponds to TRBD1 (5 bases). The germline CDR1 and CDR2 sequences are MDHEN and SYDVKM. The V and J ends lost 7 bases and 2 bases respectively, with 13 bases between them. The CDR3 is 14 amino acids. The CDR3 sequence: CASTWGAHTDTQYF. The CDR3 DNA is TGTGCCAGCACCTGGGGCGCACACACAGATACGCAGTATTTT.

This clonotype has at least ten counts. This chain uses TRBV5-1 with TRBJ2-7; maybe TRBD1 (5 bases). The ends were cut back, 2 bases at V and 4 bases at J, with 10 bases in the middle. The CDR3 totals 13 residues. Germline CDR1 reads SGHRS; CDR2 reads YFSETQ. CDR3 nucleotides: TGCGCCAGCAGCTTAACAGGAGTATACGAGCAGTACTTC. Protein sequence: CASSLTGVYEQYF.